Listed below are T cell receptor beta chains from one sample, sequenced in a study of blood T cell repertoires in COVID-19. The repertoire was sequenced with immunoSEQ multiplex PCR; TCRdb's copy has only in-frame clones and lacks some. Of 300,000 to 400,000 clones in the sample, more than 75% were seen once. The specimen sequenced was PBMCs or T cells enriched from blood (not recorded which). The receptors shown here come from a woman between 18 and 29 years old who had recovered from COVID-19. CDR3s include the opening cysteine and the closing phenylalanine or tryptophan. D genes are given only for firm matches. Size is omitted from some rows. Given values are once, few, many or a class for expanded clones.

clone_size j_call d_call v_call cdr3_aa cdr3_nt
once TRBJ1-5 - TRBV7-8 CASSFWEGNQPQHF TGTGCCAGCAGCTTTTGGGAGGGCAATCAGCCCCAGCATTTT
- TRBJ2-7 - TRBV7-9 CASSIGGLHEQYF TGTGCCAGCAGCATCGGGGGGCTGCACGAGCAGTACTTC
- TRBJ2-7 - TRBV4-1 CASSRENRGGDEQYF TGCGCCAGCAGCCGCGAAAACAGGGGCGGGGACGAGCAGTACTTC
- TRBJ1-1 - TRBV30 CAWSKTGYTEAFF TGTGCCTGGAGTAAGACAGGTTACACTGAAGCTTTCTTT
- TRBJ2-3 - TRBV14 CASSQDWAGTQYF TGTGCCAGCAGCCAAGACTGGGCGGGTACGCAGTATTTT
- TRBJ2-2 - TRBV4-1 CASSQIGGELFF TGCGCCAGCAGCCAAATCGGTGGGGAGCTGTTTTTT
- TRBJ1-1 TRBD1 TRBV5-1 CASSAGQGSMNTEAFF TGCGCCAGCAGCGCGGGACAGGGCTCCATGAACACTGAAGCTTTCTTT
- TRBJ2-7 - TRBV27 CASSFMARQYF TGTGCCAGCAGCTTCATGGCCCGGCAGTACTTC
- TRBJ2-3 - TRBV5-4 CASSLSSTDTQYF TGTGCCAGCAGCTTGAGCAGCACAGATACGCAGTATTTT
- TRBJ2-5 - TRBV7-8 CASSSRSWAQETQYF TGTGCCAGCAGCTCCCGCAGCTGGGCACAAGAGACCCAGTACTTC